The source of this TCR beta chain is a study of T cell responses to AZD1222 COVID-19 vaccine. Sequenced by immunoSEQ multiplex PCR; TCRdb stores in-frame clones only, minus some. The sample lists under 130,000 clones, just under 95% occurring once. V lost 1 base and J lost 1, with 7 bases in between. Germline assignment: CDR1 SGHNT and CDR2 YENEEA. CDR3 length: 14 amino acids. The chain employs TRBV11-3 and TRBJ2-5, with a weak D call TRBD2 (5 bases). The material was peripheral blood, obtained on day 0 of AZD1222 vaccination. The TCR comes from an adult in good health. The DNA of the CDR3 is TGTGCCAGCAGCTTAGTAGCGTCCCAAGAGACCCAGTACTTC. Translation: CASSLVASQETQYF.